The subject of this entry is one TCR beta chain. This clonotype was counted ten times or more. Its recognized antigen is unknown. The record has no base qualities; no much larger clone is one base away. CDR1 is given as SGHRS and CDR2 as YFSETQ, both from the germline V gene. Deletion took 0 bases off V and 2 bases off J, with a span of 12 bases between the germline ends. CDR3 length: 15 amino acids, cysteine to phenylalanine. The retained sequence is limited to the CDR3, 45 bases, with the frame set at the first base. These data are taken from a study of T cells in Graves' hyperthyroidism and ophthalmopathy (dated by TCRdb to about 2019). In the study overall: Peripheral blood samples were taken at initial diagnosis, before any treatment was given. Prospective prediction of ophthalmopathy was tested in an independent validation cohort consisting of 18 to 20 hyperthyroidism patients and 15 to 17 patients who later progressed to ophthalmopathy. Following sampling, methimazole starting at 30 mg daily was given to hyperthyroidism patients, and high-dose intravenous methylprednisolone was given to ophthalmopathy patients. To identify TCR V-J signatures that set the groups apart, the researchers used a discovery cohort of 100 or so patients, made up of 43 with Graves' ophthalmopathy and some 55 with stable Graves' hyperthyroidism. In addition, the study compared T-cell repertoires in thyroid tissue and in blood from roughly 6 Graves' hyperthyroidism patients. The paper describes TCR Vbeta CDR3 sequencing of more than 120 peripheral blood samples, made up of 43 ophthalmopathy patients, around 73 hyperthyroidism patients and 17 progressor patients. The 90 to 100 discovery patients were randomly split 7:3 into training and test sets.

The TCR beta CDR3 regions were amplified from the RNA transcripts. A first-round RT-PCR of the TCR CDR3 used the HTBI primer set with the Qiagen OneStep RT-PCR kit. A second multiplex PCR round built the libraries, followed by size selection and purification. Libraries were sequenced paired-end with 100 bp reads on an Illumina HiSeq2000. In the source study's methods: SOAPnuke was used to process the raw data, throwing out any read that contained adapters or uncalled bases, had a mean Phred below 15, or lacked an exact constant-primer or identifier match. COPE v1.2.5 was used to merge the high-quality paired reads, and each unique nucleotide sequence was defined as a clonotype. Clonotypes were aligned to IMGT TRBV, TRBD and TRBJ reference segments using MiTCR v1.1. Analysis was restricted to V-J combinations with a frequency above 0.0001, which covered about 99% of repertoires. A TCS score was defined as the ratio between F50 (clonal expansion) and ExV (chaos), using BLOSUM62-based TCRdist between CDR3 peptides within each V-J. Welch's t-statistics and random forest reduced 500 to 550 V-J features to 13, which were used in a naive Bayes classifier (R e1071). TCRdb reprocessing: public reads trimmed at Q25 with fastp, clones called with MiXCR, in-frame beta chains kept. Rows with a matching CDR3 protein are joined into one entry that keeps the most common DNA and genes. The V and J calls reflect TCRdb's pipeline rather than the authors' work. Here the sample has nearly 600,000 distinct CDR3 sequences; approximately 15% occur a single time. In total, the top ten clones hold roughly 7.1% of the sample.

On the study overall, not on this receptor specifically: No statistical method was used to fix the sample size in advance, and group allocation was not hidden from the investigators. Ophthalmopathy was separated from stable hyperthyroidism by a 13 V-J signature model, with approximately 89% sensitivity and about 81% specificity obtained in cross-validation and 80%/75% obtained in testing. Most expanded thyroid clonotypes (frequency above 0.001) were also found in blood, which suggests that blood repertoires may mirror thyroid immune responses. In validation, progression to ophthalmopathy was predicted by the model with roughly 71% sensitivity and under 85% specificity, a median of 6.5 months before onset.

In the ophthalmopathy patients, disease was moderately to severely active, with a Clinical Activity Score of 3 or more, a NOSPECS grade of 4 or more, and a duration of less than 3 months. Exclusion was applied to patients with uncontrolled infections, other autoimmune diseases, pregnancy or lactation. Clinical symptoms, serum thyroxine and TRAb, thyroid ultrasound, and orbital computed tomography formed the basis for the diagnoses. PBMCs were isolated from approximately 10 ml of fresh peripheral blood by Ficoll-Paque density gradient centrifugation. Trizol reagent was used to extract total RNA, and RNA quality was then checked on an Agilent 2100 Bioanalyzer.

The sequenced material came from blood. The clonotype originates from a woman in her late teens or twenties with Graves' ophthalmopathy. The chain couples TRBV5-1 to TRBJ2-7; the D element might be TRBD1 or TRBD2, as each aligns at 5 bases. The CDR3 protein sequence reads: CASSLAGTEAYEQYF. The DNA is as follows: TGCGCCAGCAGCTTGGCCGGGACCGAAGCCTACGAGCAGTACTTC.